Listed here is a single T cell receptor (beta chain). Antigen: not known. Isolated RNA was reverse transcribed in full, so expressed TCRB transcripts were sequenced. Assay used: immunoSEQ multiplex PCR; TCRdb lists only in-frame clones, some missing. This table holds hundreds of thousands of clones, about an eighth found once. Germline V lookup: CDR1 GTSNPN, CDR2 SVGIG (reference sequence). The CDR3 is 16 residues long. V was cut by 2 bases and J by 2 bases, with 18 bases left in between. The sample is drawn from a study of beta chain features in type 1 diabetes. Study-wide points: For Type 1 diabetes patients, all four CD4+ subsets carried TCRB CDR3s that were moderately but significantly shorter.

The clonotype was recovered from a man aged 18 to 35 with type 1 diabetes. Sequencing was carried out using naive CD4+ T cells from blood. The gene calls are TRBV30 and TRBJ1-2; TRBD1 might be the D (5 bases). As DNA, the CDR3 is TGTGCCTGGAGTTTCCCTCTAGGAGGGACCAACTATGGCTACACCTTC. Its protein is CAWSFPLGGTNYGYTF.